This TCR beta chain was sequenced during a study of blood T cell repertoires in COVID-19. Study background: Samples of COVID-19 (acute and convalescent) were obtained from the United States, Italy and Spain. Sample material is recorded as cDNA or gDNA derived from T cells, B-cell-depleted T cells, or PBMCs.

To note about this clone: The same CDR3 also results from other DNA sequences found in this sample.

The CDR3 runs 11 residues. V was shortened by 6 bases and J by 5 bases, with 7 bases between the two germline ends. How the authors handled the data: The assay estimated nucleated cells by amplifying reference gene primers. Clones were read by immunoSEQ multiplex PCR, and TCRdb kept only the in-frame ones, dropping some. The D gene and trimming were derived from the DNA, and the V and J assignments and clone size from that table. Here the sample spans over 100,000 clones, approximately 88% being singletons. The receptor was derived from a woman in her 70s with acute or convalescent COVID-19. This chain uses TRBV12-3 or TRBV12-4 with TRBJ2-5; the D is unclear. The sample comprised peripheral blood. The DNA of the CDR3 is TGTGCCAGCAGCCTCCGGGAGACCCAGTACTTC. Protein sequence: CASSLRETQYF.